This T cell receptor beta chain stems from a study of shared clonotypes between healthy human individuals. Study summary: There were three CD4 naive, three CD4 memory, two CD8 naive and one CD8 memory plates per donor.

Both subsets, CD45RA+ naive and CD45RA-negative memory, were split from the CD4+ cells. Per the germline V gene, CDR1 is SGHRS and CDR2 is YFSETQ. The CDR3 has 14 residues. Trimming took 3 bases from V and 2 from J; bases not matched to a gene: 3. The data were produced by immunoSEQ multiplex PCR, yet TCRdb's version contains in-frame clones alone and is incomplete. This repertoire shows a few million clones, around nine tenths found once; its top ten account for 0.11% to 0.15%. The V and J genes are TRBV5-1 and TRBJ2-7, with TRBD2 identical over 9 bases. The receptor was derived from a man in his late teens or twenties in good health. Material for sequencing was naive CD4+ T cells sorted from blood. As for subset: CD45RA+ positively selected. The CDR3 sequence is CASSSRTSAYEQYF. CDR3 coding DNA: TGCGCCAGCAGCTCTCGGACTAGCGCCTACGAGCAGTACTTC.